These 32 T cell receptor beta chains were sequenced from one sample in a study of cytotoxic CD8 clonotypes in ibrutinib-treated CLL. Assay used: immunoSEQ multiplex PCR; TCRdb lists only in-frame clones, some missing. This sample has about 250,000 clones; around three quarters occur once, and the top ten carry about 16%. The source was PBMCs, collected after 24 months of ibrutinib treatment. The receptors originated from a human donor with chronic lymphocytic leukemia.

This clone was detected once. With a much larger clone just one base away, this may be a read error. This rearrangement joins TRBV5-6 to TRBJ2-7; D not certain. CDR1 and CDR2 (germline): SGHDT, YYEEEE. V lost 4 bases and J lost 1, with 3 bases in between. CDR3 length: 11 amino acids. CDR3 coding DNA: TGTGCCAGCAGCCAATCCTACGAGCAGTACTTC. Translated: CASSQSYEQYF.

In regard to this clone: The same CDR3 can be traced to other DNA sequences in this sample. This chain connects TRBV6-5 to TRBJ2-2; D might be TRBD1 or TRBD2, each matching 5 bases. V was pared by 7 bases and J by 11 bases, with 11 bases between. CDR3 size: 11 residues. The V gene's germline CDR1 is MNHEY and CDR2 SVGAGI. CDR3 protein: CASTRGGELFF. Written as DNA, the CDR3 is TGTGCCAGCACCCGGGGCGGAGAGCTGTTTTTT.

This clone was recorded a few times. This chain uses TRBV28 with TRBJ1-5; the D gene is possibly TRBD1 (6 bases). Per germline, CDR1 MDHEN and CDR2 SYDVKM. The CDR3 is 14 residues long. V lost 5 bases and J lost 6, with 14 bases in between. CDR3 bases: TGTGCCAGCAGTATACAGGGACTCGGTCAGCCCCAGCATTTT. Its protein is CASSIQGLGQPQHF.

The chain joins TRBV28 to TRBJ2-7; 10 nucleotides line up with TRBD2. Germline V gene lookup returns CDR1 MDHEN and CDR2 SYDVKM. V trimming: 5 bases; J trimming: 5 bases; junction bases outside the gene matches: 6. CDR3 length: 14 amino acids. Here the CDR3 reads CASSPLAGVNEQYF. The CDR3 DNA follows: TGTGCCAGCAGTCCTCTAGCGGGAGTGAACGAGCAGTACTTC.

V gene TRBV2 combines with J gene TRBJ2-1; D may be TRBD1 (5 bases). CDR3 length: 13 amino acids. The germline V gene encodes CDR1 SNHLY and CDR2 FYNNEI. With 3 bases removed from V and 7 bases from J, the gap between germline ends came to 10 bases. The DNA of the CDR3 is TGTGCCAGCAGTGAGCAGGGAAGGAATGAGCAGTTCTTC. The encoded protein is CASSEQGRNEQFF. Based on the CDR3 plus reference TRBV2 and TRBJ2-1, the full variable domain is EPEVTQTPSHQVTQMGQEVILRCVPISNHLYFYWYRQILGQKVEFLVSFYNNEISEKSEIFDDQFSVERPDGSNFTLKIRSTKLEDSAMYFCASSEQGRNEQFFGPGTRLTVL.

Of note for this clone: Its ends do not fully match the called genes, so a read error is possible. The rearrangement joins TRBV5-6 to TRBJ1-2; weak D call: TRBD1 (6 bases). The CDR3 is made up of 8 amino acids. CDR1 and CDR2 (germline): SGHDT, YYEEEE. CDR3 in DNA: TGTGCCAGCAGTCACAGGGATTTC. It specifies CASSHRDF.

V gene TRBV28 combines with J gene TRBJ2-7; D is unclear. This CDR3 has 14 amino acids. The V gene's germline CDR1 is MDHEN and CDR2 SYDVKM. V was pared by 5 bases and J by 1 base, with 12 bases between. For the CDR3, the DNA is TGTGCCAGCAGTCTTAGGCGGAGATCCTACGAGCAGTACTTC. Residues: CASSLRRRSYEQYF.

This chain joins TRBV9 and TRBJ2-1, with D perhaps matching TRBD2 (6 bases). V was pared by 4 bases and J by 1 base, with 18 bases between. Germline values: CDR1 SGDLS, CDR2 YYNGEE. This CDR3 spans 17 amino acids. The CDR3 DNA is TGTGCCAGCAGCTCCTCCCCGAGGGAGGAGTCCTACAATGAGCAGTTCTTC. Encoded protein: CASSSSPREESYNEQFF.

V is TRBV28 and J is TRBJ1-1; 7 bases fit TRBD1. Germline V CDR1 and CDR2: MDHEN, SYDVKM. This CDR3 is 12 amino acids long. Trimming cost V 2 bases and J 8 bases; bases outside gene matches: 2. CDR3 in amino acids: CASSLQQGEAFF. CDR3 nucleotide sequence: TGTGCCAGCAGTTTACAACAGGGGGAAGCTTTCTTT.

J is TRBJ1-3 and V is TRBV27, with D possibly matching TRBD1 (5 bases). The CDR3 sequence is 16 residues long. Deletions cut 0 bases from V and 3 bases from J, with 12 bases between. Germline CDR1 MNHEY, CDR2 SMNVEV (reference sequence). CDR3 protein: CASSLSVQESGNTIYF. The CDR3, as DNA: TGTGCCAGCAGTTTATCGGTACAGGAAAGTGGAAACACCATATATTTT.

V is TRBV29-1 and J is TRBJ1-1, with D hard to call. The CDR3 runs 10 residues. The ends were cut back, 7 bases at V and 3 bases at J, with 6 bases in the middle. CDR1 and CDR2 from the germline V gene are SQVTM and ANQGSEA. The CDR3 region is CSGLYTEAFF. The CDR3, as DNA: TGCAGCGGATTATACACTGAAGCTTTCTTT.

V and J are TRBV7-2 and TRBJ2-7; the match to TRBD2 covers 9 bases. CDR3 length equals 15 residues. Germline V CDR1 and CDR2: SGHTA, FQGNSA. The V gene end was trimmed by 2 bases and the J gene end by 2 bases; junction bases not matched to a gene: 4. The CDR3 DNA follows: TGTGCCAGCAGCTTAATCGGGACTAGCCCCTACGAGCAGTACTTC. It encodes CASSLIGTSPYEQYF.

The J gene is TRBJ2-1, the V gene TRBV7-6; TRBD2 matches 9 bases. Trimming at V came to 1 base and at J to 2 bases, leaving 3 bases not matched to a gene. The CDR3 is 16 amino acids. Germline lookup yields CDR1 SGHVS and CDR2 FNYEAQ. The CDR3 here is CASSLVASGTYNEQFF. DNA of the CDR3: TGTGCCAGCAGCTTAGTTGCTAGCGGGACCTACAATGAGCAGTTCTTC. Drawing the rest from reference TRBV7-6 and TRBJ2-1, the complete variable domain is GAGVSQSPRYKVTKRGQDVALRCDPISGHVSLYWYRQALGQGPEFLTYFNYEAQQDKSGLPNDRFSAERPEGSISTLTIQRTEQRDSAMYRCASSLVASGTYNEQFFGPGTRLTVL.

This chain uses TRBV27 with TRBJ1-1; D gene ambiguous. CDR1 and CDR2 (germline): MNHEY, SMNVEV (reference sequence). The CDR3 consists of 14 residues. With 2 bases removed from V and 1 base from J, the gap between germline ends came to 8 bases. CDR3 residues: CASSLVQKNTEAFF. The DNA of the CDR3 is TGTGCCAGCAGTTTAGTACAGAAGAACACTGAAGCTTTCTTT.

The chain is built from TRBV14 and TRBJ2-1; D possibly uses TRBD1 or TRBD2 (5 bases each). The CDR3 consists of 15 residues. Germline V lookup: CDR1 SGHDN, CDR2 FVKESK. V dropped 3 bases and J dropped 6 bases, with 15 bases sitting between them. CDR3 in amino acids: CASSQPTGAGNEQFF. The CDR3 DNA reads as TGTGCCAGCAGCCAGCCTACCGGGGCCGGCAATGAGCAGTTCTTC.

This chain uses TRBV6-1 with TRBJ2-5; a weak D match, TRBD1 (6 bases). The CDR3 runs to 15 residues. Per the germline V gene, CDR1 is MNHNS and CDR2 is SASEGT. With 7 bases removed from V and 3 bases from J, the gap between germline ends came to 18 bases. In nucleotides, the CDR3 is TGTGCCAGCACCCACTCCGGGACAATCAAAGAGACCCAGTACTTC. This sequence encodes CASTHSGTIKETQYF.

With respect to this clone: An end of the junction does not agree with germline; a read error may underlie this. This rearrangement joins TRBV7-7 to TRBJ2-2; D is possibly TRBD1 or TRBD2 (5 bases each). From germline, CDR1 is SSHAT and CDR2 FNYEAQ (reference sequence). This CDR3 region has 16 residues. Here the CDR3 DNA reads TGTGCTAGCAGTCCGTTTATGGGGGATAACACCGGGGAGCTGTTTTTT. This translates into CASSPFMGDNTGELFF. Full variable domain (outside the CDR3, taken from reference TRBV7-7 and TRBJ2-2): GAGVSQSPRYKVTKRGQDVTLRCDPISSHATLYWYQQALGQGPEFLTYFNYEAQPDKSGLPSDRFSAERPEGSISTLTIQRTEQRDSAMYRCASSPFMGDNTGELFFGEGSRLTVL.

The chain employs TRBV29-1 and TRBJ1-1, with D possibly being TRBD1 (5 bases). This CDR3 is 15 amino acids long. V dropped 6 bases and J dropped 0 bases, with 17 bases sitting between them. The V gene's germline CDR1 is SQVTM and CDR2 ANQGSEA. For the CDR3, the DNA is TGCAGCGTGGACGGGACGTATGACATGAACACTGAAGCTTTCTTT. Protein: CSVDGTYDMNTEAFF. The whole variable domain, remainder taken from reference TRBV29-1 and TRBJ1-1, is SAVISQKPSRDICQRGTSLTIQCQVDSQVTMMFWYRQQPGQSLTLIATANQGSEATYESGFVIDKFPISRPNLTFSTLTVSNMSPEDSSIYLCSVDGTYDMNTEAFFGQGTRLTVV.

V and J are TRBV18 and TRBJ2-7; possible D gene TRBD1, 6 bases. Looked up from germline, CDR1 is KGHSH and CDR2 is LQKENI. Trimming took off 5 bases at V and 1 base at J, with 15 bases between the two ends. This CDR3 comprises 15 residues. The CDR3 nucleotides are TGTGCCAGCTCATCAACTTCAGGGGTTTCCTACGAGCAGTACTTC. It yields the protein CASSSTSGVSYEQYF.

V is TRBV29-1 and J is TRBJ1-1; 8 bases match TRBD1. After removal of 4 bases from V and 9 bases from J, the junction contained 4 bases not matched to a gene. The CDR3 runs to 11 residues. Germline CDR1 is SQVTM and CDR2 is ANQGSEA. CDR3 bases: TGCAGCGTTGTTCAGGGGGCTAAAGCTTTCTTT. Amino acid sequence: CSVVQGAKAFF. Supplemented by reference TRBV29-1 and TRBJ1-1, the full variable domain reads SAVISQKPSRDICQRGTSLTIQCQVDSQVTMMFWYRQQPGQSLTLIATANQGSEATYESGFVIDKFPISRPNLTFSTLTVSNMSPEDSSIYLCSVVQGAKAFFGQGTRLTVV.

This clone was seen more than once but under ten times. The chain couples TRBV20-1 to TRBJ1-1, with D uncertain. Deletions cut 0 bases from V and 7 bases from J, with 6 bases between. Germline V gene lookup returns CDR1 DFQATT and CDR2 SNEGSKA (reference sequence). CDR3 size: 11 residues. CDR3: CSARDSDEAFF. CDR3 DNA sequence: TGCAGTGCTAGAGACTCAGATGAAGCTTTCTTT.

V is TRBV13 and J is TRBJ1-1, with D unclear. Germline V gives CDR1 PRHDT, CDR2 FYEKMQ (reference sequence). The CDR3 totals 11 residues. V dropped 2 bases and J dropped 8 bases, with 6 bases sitting between them. DNA of the CDR3: TGTGCCAGCAGCTTACGGCCAGAAGCTTTCTTT. Protein: CASSLRPEAFF.

The J gene is TRBJ2-7, the V gene TRBV20-1; TRBD2 is a possible D gene (5 bases). CDR1 is DFQATT, CDR2 SNEGSKA, per germline (reference sequence). The CDR3 covers 11 residues. Trimming stripped 4 bases from V and 3 bases from J, with 7 bases between. This chain's CDR3 is CSAKRNYEQYF. In DNA form, the CDR3 reads TGCAGTGCTAAGCGGAACTACGAGCAGTACTTC.

The rearrangement joins TRBV19 to TRBJ2-2, with 11 bases lining up with TRBD2. V was clipped by 7 bases and J by 3 bases; unmatched bases: 4. Germline CDR1 is LNHDA and CDR2 is SQIVND (reference sequence). The CDR3 is made up of 15 amino acids. The chain's CDR3 is CASIGTSGYTGELFF. The DNA of the CDR3 is TGTGCCAGTATCGGGACTAGCGGTTACACCGGGGAGCTGTTTTTT.

The rearrangement links TRBV29-1 to TRBJ2-3; D is perhaps TRBD2 (6 bases). CDR1 SQVTM and CDR2 ANQGSEA come from the germline V gene. The CDR3 length is 16 residues. V lost 1 base and J lost 0, with 14 bases in between. CDR3 bases: TGCAGCGTTGAAGGGGCCAGCGGGTCTAGCACAGATACGCAGTATTTT. Its protein is CSVEGASGSSTDTQYF.

V gene TRBV28 combines with J gene TRBJ2-1; the match to TRBD2 covers 10 bases. CDR1 and CDR2 (germline): MDHEN, SYDVKM. V lost 4 bases, J lost 7 bases, and 7 bases stayed unmatched. The CDR3 sequence is 15 residues long. CDR3 nucleotides: TGTGCCAGCAGTTGGCAGCGGGAGGGCCTAAATGAGCAGTTCTTC. Translating it yields CASSWQREGLNEQFF.

V gene TRBV29-1 combines with J gene TRBJ2-1; no firm D call. Germline-derived CDR1 and CDR2 are SQVTM and ANQGSEA. This CDR3 contains 15 residues. The V and J ends lost 4 bases and 0 bases respectively, with 13 bases between them. CDR3 nucleotide sequence: TGCAGCGTTGTGGGCGCTCCTAGCTCCTACAATGAGCAGTTCTTC. Encoded protein: CSVVGAPSSYNEQFF.

The J gene is TRBJ2-5, the V gene TRBV27, with 7 positions matching TRBD2. This CDR3 is built from 14 residues. The germline gives CDR1 MNHEY, CDR2 SMNVEV (reference sequence). J was trimmed by 4 bases and V by 2 bases; bases with no gene match: 4. CDR3 sequence: CASSLTAGRETQYF. The CDR3 DNA reads TGTGCCAGCAGTTTAACAGCGGGACGAGAGACCCAGTACTTC.

The genes are TRBV11-2 and TRBJ2-7; D unclear. Trimming took 4 bases from V and 4 from J, leaving 5 bases between them. This CDR3 is built from 11 residues. Germline V CDR1 and CDR2: SGHAT, FQNNGV. The CDR3 here is CASSSWYEQYF. The DNA for the CDR3 is TGTGCCAGCAGCTCCTGGTACGAGCAGTACTTC.

This chain links TRBV2 with TRBJ1-2; D might be TRBD1 (6 bases). Germline CDR1 is SNHLY and CDR2 is FYNNEI. The V end was cut by 11 bases, the J end by 8 bases, with 18 bases between. The CDR3 is 12 amino acids. In DNA form, the CDR3 reads TGTGCCGTACTAGGGGGGCTTAAGGGCTACACCTTC. It is translated as CAVLGGLKGYTF.

V usage is TRBV29-1 and J usage is TRBJ2-1, with D unclear. Per germline, CDR1 SQVTM and CDR2 ANQGSEA. The CDR3 is made up of 10 amino acids. Trimming removed 2 bases at V and 7 bases at J, with 3 bases between. CDR3 nucleotide sequence: TGCAGCGTTGAAATAAATGAGCAGTTCTTC. This encodes CSVEINEQFF.

This sequence joins TRBV27 and TRBJ2-5, with 7 bases matching TRBD1. The CDR3 has 14 amino acids. V shed 4 bases, J shed 5 bases, and the junction held 7 bases outside the gene matches. Germline V CDR1 and CDR2: MNHEY, SMNVEV (reference sequence). CDR3 region: CASSSRGRGETQYF. In DNA form, the CDR3 reads TGTGCCAGCAGTTCAAGGGGGCGCGGGGAGACCCAGTACTTC.